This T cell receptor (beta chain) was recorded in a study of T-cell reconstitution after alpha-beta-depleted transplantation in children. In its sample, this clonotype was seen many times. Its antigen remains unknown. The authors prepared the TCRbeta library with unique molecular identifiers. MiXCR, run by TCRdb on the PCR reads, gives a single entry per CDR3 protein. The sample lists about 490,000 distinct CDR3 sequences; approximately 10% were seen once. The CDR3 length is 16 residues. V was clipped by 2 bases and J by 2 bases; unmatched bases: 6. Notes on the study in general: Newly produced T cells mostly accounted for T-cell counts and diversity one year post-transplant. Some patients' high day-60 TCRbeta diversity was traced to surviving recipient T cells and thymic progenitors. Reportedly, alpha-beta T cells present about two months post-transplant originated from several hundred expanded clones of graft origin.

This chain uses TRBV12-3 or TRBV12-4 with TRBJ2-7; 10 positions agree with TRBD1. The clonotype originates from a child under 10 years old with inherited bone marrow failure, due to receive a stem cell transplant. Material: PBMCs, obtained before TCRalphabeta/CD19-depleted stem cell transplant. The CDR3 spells CASSLPSGTGAYEQYF. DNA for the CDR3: TGTGCCAGCAGTTTACCGTCCGGGACAGGGGCCTACGAGCAGTACTTC.